These 5 T cell receptor beta chains came from one sample sequenced in a study of cytomegalovirus exposure and HLA in healthy donors. Primers: 60 Vbeta forward and 13 Jbeta reverse. Here immunoSEQ multiplex PCR was the method, and the copy in TCRdb shows in-frame clones only, minus some. This sample has roughly 150,000 clones, with around 82% found just once. The specimen was PBMCs. Receptor source: a man younger than 45 in good health and CMV-seronegative.

The chain recombines TRBV5-4 with TRBJ2-1, with 10 bases lining up with TRBD2. CDR1 and CDR2 from the germline V gene are SGHNT and YYREEE (reference sequence). The junction had 12 bases not matched to a gene; V was cut back by 5 bases and J by 1 base. The CDR3 spans 18 residues. DNA of the CDR3: TGTGCCAGCAGGCTGCAGCGGGGGGGCCGGGGATCCTACAATGAGCAGTTCTTC. This gives the protein CASRLQRGGRGSYNEQFF.

The chain joins TRBV5-1 to TRBJ2-7; the D gene is possibly TRBD1 (6 bases). Germline values: CDR1 SGHRS, CDR2 YFSETQ. The length of the CDR3 is 15 residues. The V gene lost 0 bases and the J gene lost 1 base, with 11 bases spanning the gap. The CDR3 protein is CASSLDQGPSYEQYF. For the CDR3, the DNA is TGCGCCAGCAGCTTGGATCAGGGGCCATCCTACGAGCAGTACTTC.

CDR3 sequence reads: CASTSTGLGTGEQFF. CDR3 DNA: TGTGCCAGCACCAGCACAGGGTTGGGTACGGGTGAGCAGTTCTTC. The genes are TRBV6-5 and TRBJ2-1; possible D gene TRBD1, 6 bases. Trimming removed 7 bases at V and 9 bases at J, with 22 bases between. The CDR3 consists of 15 residues. CDR1 and CDR2 from the germline V gene are MNHEY and SVGAGI.

V and J are TRBV15 and TRBJ2-1; the D gene is possibly TRBD2 (6 bases). The ends were cut back, 0 bases at V and 4 bases at J, with 16 bases in the middle. CDR3 length: 17 amino acids. The germline CDR1 and CDR2 sequences are LNHNV and YYDKDF (reference sequence). CDR3 DNA sequence: TGTGCCACCAGCAGAGATCCCCCCGGGAGCATTTACAATGAGCAGTTCTTC. Its protein is CATSRDPPGSIYNEQFF. Filled out from reference TRBV15 and TRBJ2-1, the complete variable domain reads DAMVIQNPRYQVTQFGKPVTLSCSQTLNHNVMYWYQQKSSQAPKLLFHYYDKDFNNEADTPDNFQSRRPNTSFCFLDIRSPGLGDTAMYLCATSRDPPGSIYNEQFFGPGTRLTVL.

On this clone: A read error may produce the germline difference seen at one junction end. The rearrangement uses TRBV18 and TRBJ1-1, with D perhaps matching TRBD1 (5 bases). Germline V gene data show CDR1 as KGHSH and CDR2 as LQKENI. This CDR3 contains 12 residues. CDR3 region: CASSPPDWGVIF. The CDR3 DNA is TGTGCCAGCTCACCCCCGGACTGGGGGGTAATCTTT.